This is a list of T cell receptor beta chains from one sample in a study of CD8 T cells in ankylosing spondylitis. MiXCR, run by TCRdb on the 5' RACE reads, gives a single entry per CDR3 protein. The table has under 150,000 distinct CDR3 sequences, approximately 9.9% seen once; the top ten hold 3% to 4%. The sequenced sample was blood, either unsorted or a sorted T cell fraction (not recorded which). The receptors stem from a male donor with ankylosing spondylitis or in good health (not recorded which). The CDR3 runs from the conserved cysteine through the conserved F or W. The D gene is left open where the match is weak. Some rows have no size entry. The others give once, few or many, or a class for an expanded clone.

TRBJ2-1,few,TRBD2,TRBV20-1,TGCAGTGCTAGTAGGTTAGCGGGAGGTCTGAATGAGCAGTTCTTC,CSASRLAGGLNEQFF
TRBJ2-1,.,.,TRBV20-1,TGCAGTGCCCAAAACCGGGACTCCTTCTCCTACAATGAGCAGTTCTTC,CSAQNRDSFSYNEQFF
TRBJ2-2,few,.,TRBV9,TGTGCCAGCAGCGTCACCGGGAACTCGAACACCGGGGAGCTGTTTTTT,CASSVTGNSNTGELFF
TRBJ2-1,many,TRBD2,TRBV5-1,TGCGCCAGCAGCCATTCAATGACTAGCGGGAGGGCCGGCAATGAGCAGTTCTTC,CASSHSMTSGRAGNEQFF
TRBJ2-1,few,TRBD2,TRBV20-1,TGCTGTGCTAGAGATCCTTTACTAGCGGGAGGATACAATGAGCAGTTCTTC,CCARDPLLAGGYNEQFF
TRBJ2-1,.,TRBD2,TRBV29-1,TGCAGCGTTGGGACTAGCGGAACCTTCGGTGAGCAGTTCTTC,CSVGTSGTFGEQFF
TRBJ2-7,many,TRBD1,TRBV7-2,TGTGCCAGCAGCAGGGGACAGGGTTTCTACGAGCAGTACTTC,CASSRGQGFYEQYF
TRBJ2-7,.,.,TRBV18,TGTGCCAGCTCACCACCTACTTCCCCCTCCTACGAGCAGTACTTC,CASSPPTSPSYEQYF
TRBJ1-1,many,.,TRBV27,TGTGCCAGCAGCCCGGGGGACAAGAACACTGAAGCTTTCTTT,CASSPGDKNTEAFF
TRBJ2-1,many,.,TRBV5-1,TGCGCCAGCAGCTACCGGGACTTTAAGTTCTTC,CASSYRDFKFF
TRBJ1-5,many,TRBD1,TRBV27,TGTGCCAGCAGCCAGGACAGGGTGGATCAGCCCCAGCATTTT,CASSQDRVDQPQHF
TRBJ2-1,.,TRBD2,TRBV11-3,TGTGCCAGCAGCTTAGATGTAGGACTAGCGGATGATCAGTTCTTC,CASSLDVGLADDQFF
TRBJ2-5,many,.,TRBV11-1,TGTGCCAGCAGCTTTACCAGCGGGTTCCAAGAGACCCAGTACTTC,CASSFTSGFQETQYF
TRBJ2-1,.,.,TRBV11-2,TGTGCCAGCAGCGCCTCTCGCCGGGGGATCCCCAGCTCCTACAATGAGCAGTTCTTC,CASSASRRGIPSSYNEQFF
TRBJ2-7,many,.,TRBV29-1,TGCAGCGTTGGAGTTCGGACCGCGGTCTACGAGCAGTACTTC,CSVGVRTAVYEQYF
TRBJ2-1,.,.,TRBV20-1,TGCAGTGCGGGAGGGACAGTAGACAATGAGCAGTTCTTC,CSAGGTVDNEQFF
TRBJ2-7,many,TRBD1,TRBV20-1,TGCAGTGCTCTAGACAGGGGAACCTACGAGCAGTACTTC,CSALDRGTYEQYF
TRBJ1-1,few,.,TRBV5-1,TGCGCCAGCAGCTTCGACAGTCCTAACACTGAAGCTTTCTTT,CASSFDSPNTEAFF